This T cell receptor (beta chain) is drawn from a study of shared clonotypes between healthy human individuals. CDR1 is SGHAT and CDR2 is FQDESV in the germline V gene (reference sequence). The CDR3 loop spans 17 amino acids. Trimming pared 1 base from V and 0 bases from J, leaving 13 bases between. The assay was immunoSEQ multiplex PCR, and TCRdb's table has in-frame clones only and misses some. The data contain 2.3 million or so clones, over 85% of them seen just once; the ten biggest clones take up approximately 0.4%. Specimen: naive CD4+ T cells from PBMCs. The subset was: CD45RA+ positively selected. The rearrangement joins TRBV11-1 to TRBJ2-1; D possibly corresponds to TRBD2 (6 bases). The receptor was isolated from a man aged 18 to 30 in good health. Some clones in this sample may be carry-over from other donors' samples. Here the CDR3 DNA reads TGTGCCAGCAGCTTAGTCGGAGGGCTGAGCTCCTACAATGAGCAGTTCTTC. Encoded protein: CASSLVGGLSSYNEQFF.